These T cell receptor beta chains were read from a single sample in a study of control samples from healthy donors and cancer patients. Assay used: immunoSEQ multiplex PCR; TCRdb lists only in-frame clones, some missing. Of about 170,000 clones listed, about 94% are singletons. The sample consisted of blood. These receptors came from a woman aged 60-75 years in good health. The CDR3 runs from the conserved cysteine through the conserved F or W. A D gene is named only where the DNA matches it firmly. Rows may omit the clone size; those that give it use once, few, many or a size class.

v_call	j_call	d_call	clone_size	cdr3_aa	cdr3_nt
TRBV4-3	TRBJ2-3	NA	NA	CASSQGRTRRTDTQYF	TGCGCCAGCAGCCAAGGAAGGACCCGGCGCACAGATACGCAGTATTTT
TRBV5-1	TRBJ2-2	TRBD2	once	CASSPGGVFAGELFF	TGCGCCAGCAGCCCGGGAGGGGTTTTCGCCGGGGAGCTGTTTTTT
TRBV7-2	TRBJ1-5	NA	NA	CASSFQVNGQPQHF	TGTGCCAGCAGCTTTCAAGTGAACGGTCAGCCCCAGCATTTT
TRBV7-6	TRBJ2-7	TRBD1	once	CASSLTTGGGEQYF	TGTGCCAGCAGCTTAACGACAGGGGGCGGAGAGCAGTACTTC
TRBV27	TRBJ1-1	NA	NA	CASSLVSGRGSNTEAFF	TGTGCCAGCAGTTTGGTTTCGGGCAGGGGAAGCAACACTGAAGCTTTCTTT
TRBV7-9	TRBJ2-5	NA	NA	CASSLVLGGGETQYF	TGTGCCAGCAGCTTAGTACTTGGCGGCGGGGAGACCCAGTACTTC
TRBV9	TRBJ2-1	TRBD2	NA	CASTLTGGNYNEQFF	TGTGCCAGCACCCTCACCGGGGGGAATTACAATGAGCAGTTCTTC
TRBV9	TRBJ1-6	NA	NA	CASSVDGFTSPLHF	TGTGCCAGCAGCGTAGACGGGTTCACTTCACCCCTCCACTTT
TRBV7-2	TRBJ2-7	TRBD1	NA	CASSEQGHEQYF	TGTGCCAGCAGTGAACAGGGGCACGAGCAGTACTTC
TRBV6-4	TRBJ1-4	NA	NA	CASSRGKGFNEKLFF	TGTGCCAGCTCCAGGGGAAAAGGGTTTAATGAAAAACTGTTTTTT
TRBV18	TRBJ2-7	NA	NA	CASSPSGTGTTYEQYF	TGTGCCAGCTCACCATCGGGAACAGGGACTACCTACGAGCAGTACTTC
TRBV19	TRBJ2-1	NA	once	CASSIDASGFDNEQFF	TGTGCCAGTAGTATAGATGCATCAGGGTTTGACAATGAGCAGTTCTTC
TRBV6-1	TRBJ1-6	NA	NA	CASSDLAGLSPLHF	TGTGCCAGCAGTGATCTTGCAGGGCTCTCACCCCTCCACTTT
TRBV7-9	TRBJ1-3	TRBD1	NA	CASSSLISRQGADTIYF	TGTGCCAGCAGCTCACTCATCTCGAGACAGGGGGCTGACACCATATATTTT
TRBV7-9	TRBJ2-3	NA	NA	CASSYRDFTDTQYF	TGTGCCAGCAGCTACCGGGACTTCACAGATACGCAGTATTTT
TRBV5-6	TRBJ1-2	NA	NA	CASSSLDESNYGYTF	TGTGCCAGCAGCTCCCTGGACGAGTCTAACTATGGCTACACCTTC
TRBV4-3	TRBJ2-7	NA	once	CASSQDHTGFNEQYF	TGCGCCAGCAGCCAAGATCATACAGGGTTCAACGAGCAGTACTTC
TRBV6-5	TRBJ1-1	NA	NA	CASSYSRDLNTEAFF	TGTGCCAGCAGTTACTCACGAGATTTGAACACTGAAGCTTTCTTT
TRBV2	TRBJ2-5	NA	NA	CASSGTLRETQYF	TGTGCCAGCAGTGGGACCTTGAGAGAGACCCAGTACTTC
TRBV6-6	TRBJ1-5	NA	NA	CAISLDRNQPQHF	TGTGCCATCTCGCTGGACAGAAATCAGCCCCAGCATTTT
TRBV7-9	TRBJ2-5	NA	NA	CASSSTGFRGEETQYF	TGTGCCAGCAGCTCAACGGGATTTCGCGGGGAAGAGACCCAGTACTTC
TRBV6-5	TRBJ2-7	TRBD1	NA	CASSPRQGYKQYF	TGTGCCAGCAGTCCGCGACAGGGTTATAAGCAGTACTTC
TRBV19	TRBJ2-1	TRBD2	NA	CASQTSGLVGYNEQFF	TGTGCCAGTCAGACTAGCGGATTAGTAGGCTACAATGAGCAGTTCTTC
TRBV7-6	TRBJ1-3	NA	once	CASSLEAQGFSGNTIYF	TGTGCCAGCAGCTTAGAAGCACAGGGATTCTCTGGAAACACCATATATTTT
TRBV29-1	TRBJ1-2	NA	once	CSVEVGTARTNYGYTF	TGCAGCGTTGAGGTCGGTACAGCCCGAACTAACTATGGCTACACCTTC
TRBV10-2	TRBJ2-7	NA	NA	CASSESGRGQYF	TGCGCCAGCAGTGAGAGTGGGCGTGGGCAGTACTTC
TRBV6-5	TRBJ1-5	NA	NA	CASSYYGRDQPQHF	TGTGCCAGCAGTTACTATGGCAGGGATCAGCCCCAGCATTTT
TRBV29-1	TRBJ2-6	NA	NA	CSVGGITGANVLTF	TGCAGCGTTGGGGGCATTACGGGGGCCAACGTCCTGACTTTC
TRBV7-9	TRBJ2-5	NA	NA	CASSFKNRYQETQYF	TGTGCCAGCAGCTTTAAGAACCGGTACCAAGAGACCCAGTACTTC
TRBV2	TRBJ1-2	TRBD1	NA	CASRRDREFYYGYTF	TGTGCCAGCAGAAGGGACAGGGAGTTCTACTATGGCTACACCTTC
TRBV6-2/TRBV6-3	TRBJ1-5	TRBD1	NA	CASSPPGQGVNQPQHF	TGTGCCAGCAGTCCACCGGGACAGGGAGTCAATCAGCCCCAGCATTTT
TRBV2	TRBJ2-2	NA	NA	CASSRGTNTGELFF	TGTGCCAGCAGCCGGGGAACGAACACCGGGGAGCTGTTTTTT
TRBV21-1	TRBJ2-7	NA	once	CASSKVSWDSSYEQYF	TGTGCCAGCAGCAAAGTTAGTTGGGACAGCTCCTACGAGCAGTACTTC
TRBV10-3	TRBJ2-5	NA	NA	CAISGNGRGETQYF	TGTGCCATCAGTGGAAACGGCCGAGGGGAGACCCAGTACTTC
TRBV9	TRBJ2-1	TRBD2	NA	CASSVTSGGAFHEQFF	TGTGCCAGCAGCGTGACTAGCGGGGGGGCTTTTCATGAGCAGTTCTTC
TRBV3-1/TRBV3-2	TRBJ1-4	NA	NA	CASSQAYEKLFF	TGTGCCAGCAGCCAAGCGTATGAAAAACTGTTTTTT
TRBV5-4	TRBJ1-2	TRBD1	NA	CASSSPGQAYYGYTF	TGTGCCAGCAGCTCGCCGGGACAGGCCTACTATGGCTACACCTTC
TRBV29-1	TRBJ2-2	TRBD1	NA	CSVRRNSHTGQRTPGRKNTGELFF	TGCAGCGTTCGGCGGAACAGTCACACGGGACAGAGAACTCCCGGCAGAAAAAACACCGGGGAGCTGTTTTTT
TRBV4-1	TRBJ1-6	TRBD1	NA	CASSPTGGQLLF	TGCGCCAGCAGCCCCACCGGGGGACAGCTCCTGTTT
TRBV5-3	TRBJ1-1	NA	NA	CARTPGGANTEAFF	TGTGCCAGGACTCCCGGCGGGGCGAACACTGAAGCTTTCTTT
TRBV20-1	TRBJ2-5	TRBD1	NA	CSASRQGAREETQYF	TGCAGTGCTAGTAGGCAGGGGGCCCGGGAGGAGACCCAGTACTTC
TRBV2	TRBJ1-4	TRBD1	NA	CASSEDRGNEKLFF	TGTGCCAGCAGTGAAGACAGGGGGAATGAAAAACTGTTTTTT
TRBV5-1	TRBJ2-2	NA	NA	CASSSQVTGELFF	TGCGCCAGCAGCTCACAGGTTACCGGGGAGCTGTTTTTT
TRBV9	TRBJ1-3	NA	NA	CASSFGRPLSGNTIYF	TGTGCCAGCAGCTTCGGACGGCCCCTCTCTGGAAACACCATATATTTT
TRBV18	TRBJ2-7	NA	NA	CASSPPTQYEQYF	TGTGCCAGCTCACCACCGACCCAATACGAGCAGTACTTC
TRBV27	TRBJ1-2	NA	NA	CASSFWQIYGYTF	TGTGCCAGCAGTTTTTGGCAAATTTATGGCTACACCTTC
TRBV18	TRBJ2-3	NA	NA	CASSPLRGGSTDTQYF	TGTGCCAGCTCACCACTGAGAGGGGGGAGCACAGATACGCAGTATTTT
TRBV7-9	TRBJ1-5	NA	NA	CASRPLQKKGNQPQHF	TGTGCCAGCAGACCCTTACAGAAAAAGGGCAATCAGCCCCAGCATTTT
TRBV9	TRBJ2-5	NA	NA	CASSTRDPSQTQYF	TGTGCCAGCAGCACGAGGGACCCCAGTCAGACCCAGTACTTC
TRBV7-3	TRBJ2-3	TRBD2	NA	CASSSGLAGGTDTQYF	TGTGCCAGCAGCTCGGGACTAGCGGGGGGCACAGATACGCAGTATTTT
TRBV7-8	TRBJ2-2	NA	many	CASTSPGARKGELFF	TGTGCCAGCACCTCCCCGGGAGCCCGGAAAGGGGAGCTGTTTTTT
TRBV3-1/TRBV3-2	TRBJ1-2	NA	NA	CASSLSLNYGYTF	TGTGCCAGCAGCCTATCCCTTAACTATGGCTACACCTTC
TRBV2	TRBJ1-2	TRBD1	NA	CASRIGTGDGYTF	TGTGCCAGCAGAATAGGGACAGGGGACGGCTACACCTTC
TRBV7-2	TRBJ1-2	TRBD1	NA	CASSRDRADYGYTF	TGTGCCAGCAGCCGGGACAGGGCTGACTATGGCTACACCTTC
TRBV5-1	TRBJ1-6	NA	NA	CASRTPGRDSPLHF	TGCGCCAGCAGAACTCCGGGGCGGGATTCACCCCTCCACTTT
TRBV4-1	TRBJ2-6	TRBD1	NA	CASSQPARDRSSGANVLTF	TGCGCCAGCAGCCAACCGGCGCGGGACAGGAGCTCTGGGGCCAACGTCCTGACTTTC
TRBV9	TRBJ1-2	NA	NA	CASSVGRGSFYGYTF	TGTGCCAGCAGCGTGGGCAGGGGCTCTTTCTATGGCTACACCTTC